Sequencing of this TCR beta chain was carried out in a study of OX40 agonist ivuxolimab in advanced cancers. For context, the study as a whole: Ivuxolimab, which targeted the costimulatory receptor OX40 (CD134), was an agonistic, fully human IgG2 monoclonal antibody. Intravenous ivuxolimab was administered to patients every 2 weeks at six dose levels: 0.01, 0.1, 0.3, 1.5, 3 and 10 mg/kg. Of the roughly 52 dose-escalation patients, hepatocellular carcinoma was present in about 19, melanoma in around 15, renal cell carcinoma in 9 and head and neck cancer in 9. The dose-escalation cohort was roughly 87% male with a mean age of 60 years, ranging from roughly 20 to 80. Prior anti-PD-1, anti-PD-L1 or anti-CTLA-4 therapy was permitted, and checkpoint inhibitors had been received by around 40% of dose-escalation patients. Partial responses occurred in three dose-escalation patients, of whom one had hepatocellular carcinoma and two had cutaneous melanoma. Peripheral TCRbeta sequencing was intended to test whether TCR sequence diversity was altered and clonal T-cell expansion was caused by ivuxolimab. The paper reports the monotherapy dose-escalation portion (N = 52 patients) of the phase I ivuxolimab trial.

Beyond this particular receptor, the publication reports: At doses from 0.1 to 3.0 mg/kg, clonal expansion was seen in both CD4+ and CD8+ blood T cells between baseline and week 6. After ivuxolimab, expanded clones were on average more numerous among CD8+ T cells than among CD4+ T cells. In the 0.1-3.0 mg/kg groups, partial responders were among the patients with the lowest normalized peripheral clonal expansion, particularly in CD8+ T cells. Antigen specificity was not determined for the clonally expanded peripheral T cells. Low levels of normalized T-cell clonal expansion were also shown by some nonresponding patients.

Genomic DNA was isolated from the sorted cells so that the TCRbeta CDR3 region could be sequenced. The immunoSEQ Assay was used to sequence the TCRbeta CDR3 regions. The table comes from immuneACCESS by way of TCRdb, which keeps in-frame sequences with V and J called. Part of the clones is missing from these tables; in studies checked, under half for an unresolved V gene and the rest for unknown reasons. The sample table holds about 22,000 clones, of which roughly 88% were seen once. The ten largest clones take up approximately 37% of the sample. The trial excluded patients who had a history of autoimmune disease or who were on systemic immunosuppression. Peripheral blood for TCR sequencing was collected from all dose cohorts at baseline, on cycle 4 day 1, and on cycle 7 day 1. The samples were taken from a phase I, first-in-human, multicenter, open-label dose-escalation trial of ivuxolimab. Adults with locally advanced or metastatic melanoma, renal cell carcinoma, hepatocellular carcinoma or head and neck squamous cell carcinoma were enrolled in the trial. Before TCR sequencing, CD4+ T cells and CD8+ T cells were sorted from peripheral blood as separate populations.

V is shortened by 0 bases, J by 6 bases, and the region joining them spans 12 bases. There are 15 amino acids in the CDR3, from cysteine to phenylalanine inclusive. The only DNA kept is the CDR3, 45 bases in frame from the first base. Reading the germline V gene (reference sequence) gives CDR1 LNHNV and CDR2 YYDKDF. A few counts support this clone. The specificity of this receptor is unknown. Nothing much larger sits one base from this clone, and base qualities are not available. The chain is made from TRBV15 and TRBJ1-5, with the D gene not clear enough to name. This sample comprised CD4+ or CD8+ T cells sorted from blood, obtained in a trial of the OX40 agonist ivuxolimab. This receptor was identified in an adult with an advanced solid tumor such as melanoma, head and neck, liver or kidney cancer. The DNA sequence reads TGTGCCACCAGCAGAGATAGGAGCGCGGGTCAGCCCCAGCATTTT. It codes for CATSRDRSAGQPQHF. Reference TRBV15 and TRBJ1-5 proteins supply the regions before and after the CDR3; the full variable domain is: DAMVIQNPRYQVTQFGKPVTLSCSQTLNHNVMYWYQQKSSQAPKLLFHYYDKDFNNEADTPDNFQSRRPNTSFCFLDIRSPGLGDTAMYLCATSRDRSAGQPQHFGDGTRLSIL.